This TCR beta chain was identified in a study of cytotoxic CD8 clonotypes in ibrutinib-treated CLL. The overall study: The study included eleven to twelve relapsed/refractory and under 16 treatment-naive patients; 17 to 18 had IGHV unmutated disease.

With regard to this clone: As yet, its antigen is unknown.

There are 14 residues in the CDR3. CDR1 and CDR2 from the germline V gene are SGHTA and FQGNSA. V was clipped by 7 bases and J by 4 bases; unmatched bases: 6. The assay was immunoSEQ multiplex PCR, and TCRdb's table has in-frame clones only and misses some. The sample includes approximately 150,000 clones, 70% to 85% of them seen just once. Study results and caveats: Whereas clonality rose at ibrutinib response, it declined toward baseline at progression.

The clonotype comes from a human donor with chronic lymphocytic leukemia. V usage is TRBV7-2 and J usage is TRBJ2-1; TRBD2 matches at 8 bases. Source: PBMCs, taken after 24 months of ibrutinib treatment. This CDR3 is CASNLAGFYNEQFF. The CDR3, as DNA: TGTGCCAGCAATCTAGCGGGTTTTTACAATGAGCAGTTCTTC.